In its sample, the clone carrying this T cell receptor (beta chain) was seen a few times. No antigen is known for it. This sample was taken from a study of T cell repertoires in cytomegalovirus infection. Germline CDR1 and CDR2: SGHRS and YFSETQ. This CDR3 has 15 amino acids. V shed 2 bases and J shed 8 bases, with 17 bases lying between them. A single record per CDR3 protein comes from TCRdb applying MiXCR to the reads. The sample has roughly 860,000 distinct CDR3 sequences, 30% to 35% seen once. The specimen comprised cultured CD8+ T cells from PBMCs, sampled from culture after CMV antigen stimulation. This TCR came from a human donor in good health (CMV status not recorded). Some clones in this sample may be carry-over from other donors' samples. This chain connects TRBV5-1 to TRBJ2-1; D tentatively reads TRBD1 or TRBD2 (5 bases each). DNA of the CDR3: TGCGCCAGCAGCTTTCTGGGGGTTTTTTTCTATGAGCAGTTCTTC. Its protein product is CASSFLGVFFYEQFF. The entire variable domain, with the rest obtained from reference TRBV5-1 and TRBJ2-1, is as follows: KAGVTQTPRYLIKTRGQQVTLSCSPISGHRSVSWYQQTPGQGLQFLFEYFSETQRNKGNFPGRFSGRQFSNSRSEMNVSTLELGDSALYLCASSFLGVFFYEQFFGPGTRLTVL.